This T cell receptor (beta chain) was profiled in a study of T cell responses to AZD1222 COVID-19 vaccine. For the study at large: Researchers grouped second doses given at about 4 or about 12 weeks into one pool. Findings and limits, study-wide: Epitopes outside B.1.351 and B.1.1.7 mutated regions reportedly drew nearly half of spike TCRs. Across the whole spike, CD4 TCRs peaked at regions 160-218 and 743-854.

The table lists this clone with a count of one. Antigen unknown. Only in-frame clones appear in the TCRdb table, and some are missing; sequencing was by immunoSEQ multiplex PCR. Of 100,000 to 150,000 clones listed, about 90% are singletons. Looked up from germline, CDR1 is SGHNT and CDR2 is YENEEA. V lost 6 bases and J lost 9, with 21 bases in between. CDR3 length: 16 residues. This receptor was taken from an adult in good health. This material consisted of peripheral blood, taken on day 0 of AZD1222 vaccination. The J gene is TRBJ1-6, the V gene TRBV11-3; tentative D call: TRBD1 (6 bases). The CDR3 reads CASRLDTGWSTSPLHF. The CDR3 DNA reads TGTGCCAGCAGGTTGGACACAGGGTGGTCTACTTCACCCCTCCACTTT.